Included here is one TCR beta chain sequence, with context. The sample is drawn from a study of blood T cell repertoires in COVID-19. Study context: Both acute and convalescent COVID-19 samples were obtained from the United States, Italy and Spain.

In the original workflow: Amplifying reference gene primers gave estimates of nucleated cell counts. Using immunoSEQ multiplex PCR, the repertoire was profiled, and TCRdb retains in-frame clones only, with some absent. Clone size and V and J calls were adopted from that table, with D and trimming inferred from the DNA. The table includes fewer than 200,000 clones, about 83% detected once. Seattle's cohort entered during active infection and was followed longitudinally. The CDR3 is made up of 12 amino acids. The germline gives CDR1 LGHDT, CDR2 YNNKEL (reference sequence). Trimming cost V 1 base and J 8 bases, with 8 bases left between them.

V is TRBV3-1 (or the pseudogene TRBV3-2) and J is TRBJ1-2; D not certain. The sequenced sample was peripheral blood. The receptor was derived from a woman in her 70s with COVID-19, enrolled during active disease. The CDR3 sequence is CASSQGTRGYTF. The CDR3 bases are TGTGCCAGCAGCCAAGGAACGCGAGGCTACACCTTC.